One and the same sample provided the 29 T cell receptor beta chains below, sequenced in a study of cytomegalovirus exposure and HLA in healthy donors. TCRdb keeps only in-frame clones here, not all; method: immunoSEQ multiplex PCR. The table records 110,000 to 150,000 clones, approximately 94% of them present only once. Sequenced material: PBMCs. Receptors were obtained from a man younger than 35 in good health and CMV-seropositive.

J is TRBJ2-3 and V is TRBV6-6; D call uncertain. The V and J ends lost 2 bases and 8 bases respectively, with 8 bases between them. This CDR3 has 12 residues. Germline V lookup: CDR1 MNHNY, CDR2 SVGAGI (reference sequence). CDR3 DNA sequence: TGTGCCAGCAGTTACCTGACGGGTACGCAGTATTTT. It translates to CASSYLTGTQYF.

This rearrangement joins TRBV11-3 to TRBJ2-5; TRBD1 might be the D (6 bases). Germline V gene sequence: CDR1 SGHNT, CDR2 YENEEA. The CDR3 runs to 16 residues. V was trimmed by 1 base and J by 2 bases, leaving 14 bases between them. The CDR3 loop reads CASSLGPGGGQETQYF. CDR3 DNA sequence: TGTGCCAGCAGCTTAGGCCCTGGGGGCGGGCAAGAGACCCAGTACTTC. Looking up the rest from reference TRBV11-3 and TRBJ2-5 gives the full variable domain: EAGVVQSPRYKIIEKKQPVAFWCNPISGHNTLYWYLQNLGQGPELLIRYENEEAVDDSQLPKDRFSAERLKGVDSTLKIQPAELGDSAVYLCASSLGPGGGQETQYFGPGTRLLVL.

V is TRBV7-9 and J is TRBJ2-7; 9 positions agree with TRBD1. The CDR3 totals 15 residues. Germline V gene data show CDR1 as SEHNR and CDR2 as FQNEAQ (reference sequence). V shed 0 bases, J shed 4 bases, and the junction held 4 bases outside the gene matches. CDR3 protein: CASSLAWTGVYEQYF. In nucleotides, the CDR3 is TGTGCCAGCAGCTTAGCGTGGACAGGGGTTTACGAGCAGTACTTC. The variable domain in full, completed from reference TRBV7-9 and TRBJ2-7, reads DTGVSQNPRHKITKRGQNVTFRCDPISEHNRLYWYRQTLGQGPEFLTYFQNEAQLEKSRLLSDRFSAERPKGSFSTLEIQRTEQGDSAMYLCASSLAWTGVYEQYFGPGTRLTVT.

The CDR3 nucleotides are TGCAGCGTAGGGACTAGCGGGAGTTTTGACAATGAGCAGTTCTTC. Translated: CSVGTSGSFDNEQFF. The rearrangement uses TRBV29-1 and TRBJ2-1; 14 nucleotides agree with TRBD2. There are 15 residues in the CDR3. Germline V CDR1 and CDR2: SQVTM, ANQGSEA. Trimming removed 6 bases from V and 5 bases from J; junction bases left unmatched: 6.

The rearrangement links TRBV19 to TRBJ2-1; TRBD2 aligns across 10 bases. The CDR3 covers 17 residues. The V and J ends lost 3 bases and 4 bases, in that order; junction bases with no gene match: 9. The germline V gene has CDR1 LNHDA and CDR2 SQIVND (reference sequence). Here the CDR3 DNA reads TGTGCCAGTAGTATTCCGCCGGAACTAGCGGGATACAATGAGCAGTTCTTC. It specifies CASSIPPELAGYNEQFF.

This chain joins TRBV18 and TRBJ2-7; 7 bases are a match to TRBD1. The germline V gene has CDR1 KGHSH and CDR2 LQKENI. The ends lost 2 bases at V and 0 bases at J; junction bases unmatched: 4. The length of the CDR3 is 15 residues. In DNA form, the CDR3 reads TGTGCCAGCTCACCAACCGGGACAGACTCCTACGAGCAGTACTTC. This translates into CASSPTGTDSYEQYF.

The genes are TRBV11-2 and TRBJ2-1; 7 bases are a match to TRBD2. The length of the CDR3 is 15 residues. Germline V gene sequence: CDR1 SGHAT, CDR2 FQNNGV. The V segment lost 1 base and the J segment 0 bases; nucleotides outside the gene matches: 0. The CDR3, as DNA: TGTGCCAGCAGCTTAGGCGGGAGCTCCTACAATGAGCAGTTCTTC. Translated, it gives CASSLGGSSYNEQFF.

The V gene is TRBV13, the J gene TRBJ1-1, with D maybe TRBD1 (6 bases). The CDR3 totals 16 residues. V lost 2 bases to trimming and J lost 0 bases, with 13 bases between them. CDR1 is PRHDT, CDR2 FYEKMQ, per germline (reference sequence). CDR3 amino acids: CASSLPPRDMNTEAFF. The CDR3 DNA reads TGTGCCAGCAGCTTACCCCCCCGGGACATGAACACTGAAGCTTTCTTT.

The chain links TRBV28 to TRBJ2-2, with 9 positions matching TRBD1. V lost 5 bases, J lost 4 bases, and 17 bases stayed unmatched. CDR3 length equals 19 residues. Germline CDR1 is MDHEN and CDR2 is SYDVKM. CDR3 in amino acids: CASSPPLSLGQGFTGELFF. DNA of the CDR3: TGTGCCAGCAGTCCCCCGCTATCCCTAGGACAGGGGTTCACCGGGGAGCTGTTTTTT. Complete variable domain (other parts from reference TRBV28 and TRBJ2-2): DVKVTQSSRYLVKRTGEKVFLECVQDMDHENMFWYRQDPGLGLRLIYFSYDVKMKEKGDIPEGYSVSREKKERFSLILESASTNQTSMYLCASSPPLSLGQGFTGELFFGEGSRLTVL.

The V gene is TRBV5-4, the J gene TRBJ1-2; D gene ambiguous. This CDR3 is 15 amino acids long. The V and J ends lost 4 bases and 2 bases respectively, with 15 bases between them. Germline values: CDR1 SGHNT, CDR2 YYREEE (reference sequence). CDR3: CASSAGPGRNYGYTF. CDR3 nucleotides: TGTGCCAGCAGCGCAGGCCCCGGGAGGAACTATGGCTACACCTTC.

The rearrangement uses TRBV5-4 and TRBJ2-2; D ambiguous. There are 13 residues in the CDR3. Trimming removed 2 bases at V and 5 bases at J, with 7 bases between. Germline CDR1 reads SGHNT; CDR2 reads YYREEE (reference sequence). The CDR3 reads CASSLARTGELFF. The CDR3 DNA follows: TGTGCCAGCAGCTTAGCGAGGACCGGGGAGCTGTTTTTT.

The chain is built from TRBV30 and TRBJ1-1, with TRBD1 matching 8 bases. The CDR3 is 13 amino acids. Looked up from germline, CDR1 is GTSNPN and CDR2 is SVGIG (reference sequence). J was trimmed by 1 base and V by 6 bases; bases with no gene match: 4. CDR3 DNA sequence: TGTGCCTGCAAGGACAGGGCGAACACTGAAGCTTTCTTT. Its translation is CACKDRANTEAFF.

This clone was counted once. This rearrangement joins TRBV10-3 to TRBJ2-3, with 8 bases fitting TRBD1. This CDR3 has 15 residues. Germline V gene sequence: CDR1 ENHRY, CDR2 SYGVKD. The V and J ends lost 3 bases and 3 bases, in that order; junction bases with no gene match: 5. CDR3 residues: CAISDYRGRTDTQYF. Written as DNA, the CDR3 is TGTGCCATCAGTGATTACAGGGGGAGGACAGATACGCAGTATTTT.

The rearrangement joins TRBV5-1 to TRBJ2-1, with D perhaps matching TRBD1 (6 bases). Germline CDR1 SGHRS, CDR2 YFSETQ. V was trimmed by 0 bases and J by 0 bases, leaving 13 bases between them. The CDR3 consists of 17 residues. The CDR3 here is CASSLDWGQRSYNEQFF. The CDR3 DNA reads TGCGCCAGCAGCTTGGACTGGGGGCAGCGCTCCTACAATGAGCAGTTCTTC.

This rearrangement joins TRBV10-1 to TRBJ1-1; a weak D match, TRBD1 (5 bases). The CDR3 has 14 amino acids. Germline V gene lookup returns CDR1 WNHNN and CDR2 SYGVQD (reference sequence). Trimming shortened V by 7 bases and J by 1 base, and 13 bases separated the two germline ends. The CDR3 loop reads CASTAGRGNTEAFF. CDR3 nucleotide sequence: TGCGCCAGCACCGCAGGGCGCGGGAACACTGAAGCTTTCTTT.

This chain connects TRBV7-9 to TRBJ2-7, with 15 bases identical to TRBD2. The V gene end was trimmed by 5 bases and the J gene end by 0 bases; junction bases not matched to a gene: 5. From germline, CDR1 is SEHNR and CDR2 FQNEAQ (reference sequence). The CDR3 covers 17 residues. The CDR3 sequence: CASSPPGLAGGSYEQYF. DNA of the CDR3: TGTGCCAGCAGCCCCCCGGGACTAGCGGGGGGCTCCTACGAGCAGTACTTC.

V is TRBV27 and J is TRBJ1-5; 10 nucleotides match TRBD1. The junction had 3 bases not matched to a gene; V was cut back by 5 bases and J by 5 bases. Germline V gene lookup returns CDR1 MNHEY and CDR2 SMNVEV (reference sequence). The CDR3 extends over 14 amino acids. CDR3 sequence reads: CASSRQGAYQPQHF. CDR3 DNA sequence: TGTGCCAGCAGTAGACAGGGGGCTTATCAGCCCCAGCATTTT.

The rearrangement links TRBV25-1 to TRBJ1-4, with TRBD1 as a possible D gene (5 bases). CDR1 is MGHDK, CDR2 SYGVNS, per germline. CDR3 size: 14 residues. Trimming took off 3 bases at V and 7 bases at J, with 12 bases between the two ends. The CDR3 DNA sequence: TGTGCCAGCAGTGAGGACCCCGGGGGTGAAAAACTGTTTTTT. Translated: CASSEDPGGEKLFF.

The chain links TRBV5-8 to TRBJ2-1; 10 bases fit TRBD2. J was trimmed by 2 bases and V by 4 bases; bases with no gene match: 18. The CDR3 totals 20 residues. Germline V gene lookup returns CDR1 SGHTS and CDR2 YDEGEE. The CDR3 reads CASSPLKTSGTRGTYNEQFF. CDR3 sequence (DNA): TGTGCCAGCAGCCCCTTAAAAACTAGCGGGACGAGAGGAACCTACAATGAGCAGTTCTTC.

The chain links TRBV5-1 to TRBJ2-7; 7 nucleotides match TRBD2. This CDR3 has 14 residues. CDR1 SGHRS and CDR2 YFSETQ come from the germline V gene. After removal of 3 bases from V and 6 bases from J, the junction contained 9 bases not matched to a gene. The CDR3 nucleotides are TGCGCCAGCAGCTGGACTAGTTTTCCCTCCGAGCAGTACTTC. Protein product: CASSWTSFPSEQYF.

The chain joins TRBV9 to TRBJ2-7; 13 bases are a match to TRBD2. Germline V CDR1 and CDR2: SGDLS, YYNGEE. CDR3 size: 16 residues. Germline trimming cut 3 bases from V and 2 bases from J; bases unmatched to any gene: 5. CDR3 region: CASSEGLAGAAYEQYF. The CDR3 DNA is TGTGCCAGCAGCGAAGGACTAGCGGGAGCTGCCTACGAGCAGTACTTC.

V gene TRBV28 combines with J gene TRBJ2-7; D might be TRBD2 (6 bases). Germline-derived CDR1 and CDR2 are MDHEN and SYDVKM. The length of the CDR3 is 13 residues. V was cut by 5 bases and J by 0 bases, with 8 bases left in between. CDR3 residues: CASSEDYSYEQYF. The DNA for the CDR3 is TGTGCCAGCAGTGAGGACTACTCCTACGAGCAGTACTTC. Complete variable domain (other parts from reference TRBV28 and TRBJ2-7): DVKVTQSSRYLVKRTGEKVFLECVQDMDHENMFWYRQDPGLGLRLIYFSYDVKMKEKGDIPEGYSVSREKKERFSLILESASTNQTSMYLCASSEDYSYEQYFGPGTRLTVT.

CDR3: CASSLGGPGRTQYF. CDR3 coding DNA: TGTGCCAGCAGTTTAGGGGGCCCCGGACGGACCCAGTACTTC. The rearrangement links TRBV28 to TRBJ2-5; possible D gene TRBD1, 6 bases. The germline V and J ends were trimmed by 2 bases and 7 bases, with 14 bases remaining between them. Germline V CDR1 and CDR2: MDHEN, SYDVKM. This CDR3 is built from 14 residues.

CDR3 sequence: CASSLDGELANYGYTF. The CDR3 DNA follows: TGCGCCAGCAGCTTGGATGGGGAGTTGGCCAACTATGGCTACACCTTC. The chain employs TRBV5-1 and TRBJ1-2; D not resolved. Germline V gene lookup returns CDR1 SGHRS and CDR2 YFSETQ. This CDR3 is built from 16 residues. Between the trimmed V and J ends, which lost 0 bases and 2 bases, there was a span of 14 bases.

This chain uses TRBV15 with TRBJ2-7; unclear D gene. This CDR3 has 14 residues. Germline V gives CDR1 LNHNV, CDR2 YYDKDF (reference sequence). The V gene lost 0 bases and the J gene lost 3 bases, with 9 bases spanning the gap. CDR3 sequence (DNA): TGTGCCACCAGCAGAGAGATCGGGTTCTACGAGCAGTACTTC. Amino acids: CATSREIGFYEQYF.

CDR3 in DNA: TGCGCCAGCAGCCGACAAGCGGGAGGCGCCTACAATGAGCAGTTCTTC. Protein sequence: CASSRQAGGAYNEQFF. This chain links TRBV5-1 with TRBJ2-1, with 9 bases matching TRBD2. V shed 4 bases and J 2 bases; nucleotides not matched to a gene: 7. Germline CDR1 SGHRS, CDR2 YFSETQ. The CDR3 has 16 amino acids.

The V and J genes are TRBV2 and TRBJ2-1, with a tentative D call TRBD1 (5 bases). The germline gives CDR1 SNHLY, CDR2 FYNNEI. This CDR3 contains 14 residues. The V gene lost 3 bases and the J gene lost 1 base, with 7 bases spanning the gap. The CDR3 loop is CASSEQGSYNEQFF. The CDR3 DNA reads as TGTGCCAGCAGTGAGCAGGGTTCCTACAATGAGCAGTTCTTC.

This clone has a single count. In DNA, the CDR3 is TGTGCCAGCAGCCTACAGGGGGTGAACACTGAAGCTTTCTTT. This sequence encodes CASSLQGVNTEAFF. The V gene is TRBV6-5, the J gene TRBJ1-1; 8 bases are a match to TRBD1. The CDR3 runs 14 residues. Losses at the gene ends were 6 bases for V and 0 bases for J; bases not matched to a gene: 3. CDR1 MNHEY and CDR2 SVGAGI come from the germline V gene.

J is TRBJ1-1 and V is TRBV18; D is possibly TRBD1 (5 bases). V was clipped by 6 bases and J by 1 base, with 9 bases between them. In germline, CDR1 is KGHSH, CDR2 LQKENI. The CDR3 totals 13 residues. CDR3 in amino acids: CASSGAGNTEAFF. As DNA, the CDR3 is TGTGCCAGCTCTGGGGCTGGGAACACTGAAGCTTTCTTT.